This T cell receptor (beta chain) came from a study of cytomegalovirus exposure and HLA in healthy donors. Germline loops: CDR1 MNHEY, CDR2 SMNVEV (reference sequence). The junction had 13 bases not matched to a gene; V was cut back by 4 bases and J by 5 bases. The CDR3 sequence is 17 residues long. This clone was seen only a few times. Its antigen is not known. PCR involved 60 Vbeta and 13 Jbeta primers. Method: immunoSEQ multiplex PCR; TCRdb's copy keeps in-frame clones and lacks some. This sample has 95,000 to 150,000 clones, with 65% to 80% found just once. Study findings and constraints: There were three CMV-associated chains whose specificity for CMV antigens was confirmed in vitro.

The rearrangement links TRBV27 to TRBJ2-2; TRBD1 matches 7 bases. The clonotype was recovered from a human donor in good health. The sequenced material came from PBMCs. The CDR3, as DNA: TGTGCCAGCAGTTCCTATGCTAGTACAGGGGCGACCGGGGAGCTGTTTTTT. It encodes CASSSYASTGATGELFF.